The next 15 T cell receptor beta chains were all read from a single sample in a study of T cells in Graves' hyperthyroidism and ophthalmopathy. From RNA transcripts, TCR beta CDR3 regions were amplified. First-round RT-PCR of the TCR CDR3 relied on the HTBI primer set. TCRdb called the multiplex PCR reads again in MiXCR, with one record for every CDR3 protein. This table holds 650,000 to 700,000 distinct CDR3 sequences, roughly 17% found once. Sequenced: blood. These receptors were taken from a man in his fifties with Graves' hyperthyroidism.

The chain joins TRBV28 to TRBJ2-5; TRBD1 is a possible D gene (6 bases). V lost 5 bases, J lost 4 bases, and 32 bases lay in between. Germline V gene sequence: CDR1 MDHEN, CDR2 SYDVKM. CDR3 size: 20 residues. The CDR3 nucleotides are TGTGCCAGCAGTCCGGGCCAGCAGTCCGGGCGAGGACAGCGCCGAGAGACCCAGTACTTC. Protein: CASSPGQQSGRGQRRETQYF.

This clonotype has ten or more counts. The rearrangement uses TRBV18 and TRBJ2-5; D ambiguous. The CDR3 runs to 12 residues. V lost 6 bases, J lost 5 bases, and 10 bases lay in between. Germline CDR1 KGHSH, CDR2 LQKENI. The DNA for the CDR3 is TGTGCCAGCTCTAGTGATGAGGAGACCCAGTACTTC. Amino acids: CASSSDEETQYF. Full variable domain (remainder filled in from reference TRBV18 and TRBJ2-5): NAGVMQNPRHLVRRRGQEARLRCSPMKGHSHVYWYRQLPEEGLKFMVYLQKENIIDESGMPKERFSAEFPKEGPSILRIQQVVRGDSAAYFCASSSDEETQYFGPGTRLLVL.

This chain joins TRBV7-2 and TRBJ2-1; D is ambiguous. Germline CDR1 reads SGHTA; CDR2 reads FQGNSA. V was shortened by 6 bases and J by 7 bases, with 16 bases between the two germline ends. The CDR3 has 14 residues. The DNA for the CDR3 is TGTGCCAGCAGTTGGGCCGGTACCCAAAATGAGCAGTTCTTC. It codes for CASSWAGTQNEQFF.

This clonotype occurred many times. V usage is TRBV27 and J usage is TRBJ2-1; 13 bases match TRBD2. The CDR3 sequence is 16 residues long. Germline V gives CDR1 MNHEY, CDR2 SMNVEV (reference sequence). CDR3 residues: CTTRGLAGFSYNEQFF. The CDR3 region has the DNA TGTACCACCAGGGGACTAGCGGGATTCTCCTACAATGAGCAGTTCTTC.

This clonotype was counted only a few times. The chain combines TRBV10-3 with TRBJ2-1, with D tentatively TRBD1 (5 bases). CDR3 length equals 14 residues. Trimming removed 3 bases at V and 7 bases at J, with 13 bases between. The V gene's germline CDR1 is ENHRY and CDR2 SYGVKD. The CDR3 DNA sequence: TGTGCCATCAGTGAACCGGGCAGGGATAATGAGCAGTTCTTC. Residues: CAISEPGRDNEQFF.

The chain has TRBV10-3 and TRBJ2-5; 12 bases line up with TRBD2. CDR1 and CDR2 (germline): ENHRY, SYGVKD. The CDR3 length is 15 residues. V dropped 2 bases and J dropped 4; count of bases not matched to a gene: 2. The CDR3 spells CAISEELAGGETQYF. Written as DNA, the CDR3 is TGTGCCATCAGTGAGGAACTAGCGGGAGGAGAGACCCAGTACTTC.

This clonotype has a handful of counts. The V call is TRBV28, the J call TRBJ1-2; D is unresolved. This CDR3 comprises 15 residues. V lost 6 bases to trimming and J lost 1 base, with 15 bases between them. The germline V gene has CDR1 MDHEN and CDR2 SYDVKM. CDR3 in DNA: TGTGCCAGCAGGGGTTCTATTTCCCTTAACTATGGCTACACCTTC. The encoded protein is CASRGSISLNYGYTF.

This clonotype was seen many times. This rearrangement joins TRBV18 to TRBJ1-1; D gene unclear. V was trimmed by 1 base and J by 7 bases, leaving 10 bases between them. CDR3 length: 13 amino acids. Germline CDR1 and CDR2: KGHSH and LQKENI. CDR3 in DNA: TGTGCCAGCTCACCACGGGAGGGTGTTGAAGCTTTCTTT. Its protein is CASSPREGVEAFF.

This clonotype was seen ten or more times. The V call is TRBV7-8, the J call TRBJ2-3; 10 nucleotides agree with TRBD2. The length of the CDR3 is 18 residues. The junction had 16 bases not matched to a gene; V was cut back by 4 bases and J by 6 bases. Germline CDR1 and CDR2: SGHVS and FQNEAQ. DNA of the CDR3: TGTGCCAGCAGCTCGGTGCCAAGAGCTAGCGGGGGAGGGGATACGCAGTATTTT. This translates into CASSSVPRASGGGDTQYF. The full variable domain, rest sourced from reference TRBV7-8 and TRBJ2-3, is GAGVSQSPRYKVAKRGQDVALRCDPISGHVSLFWYQQALGQGPEFLTYFQNEAQLDKSGLPSDRFFAERPEGSVSTLKIQRTQQEDSAVYLCASSSVPRASGGGDTQYFGPGTRLTVL.

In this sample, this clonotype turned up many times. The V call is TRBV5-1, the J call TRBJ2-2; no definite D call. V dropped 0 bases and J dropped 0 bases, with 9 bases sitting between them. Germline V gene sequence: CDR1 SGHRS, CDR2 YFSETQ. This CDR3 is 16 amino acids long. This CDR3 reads CASSLDYPTNTGELFF. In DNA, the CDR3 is TGCGCCAGCAGCTTGGACTACCCGACGAACACCGGGGAGCTGTTTTTT.

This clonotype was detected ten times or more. In DNA, the CDR3 is TGTGCCAGCAGCTCAGGGACTAGCGGGTACAATGAGCAGTTCTTC. Translation gives CASSSGTSGYNEQFF. V usage is TRBV27 and J usage is TRBJ2-1, with 12 positions matching TRBD2. CDR1 is MNHEY and CDR2 is SMNVEV in the germline V gene (reference sequence). CDR3 length: 15 amino acids. V lost 6 bases to trimming and J lost 4 bases; unmatched junction nucleotides: 4.

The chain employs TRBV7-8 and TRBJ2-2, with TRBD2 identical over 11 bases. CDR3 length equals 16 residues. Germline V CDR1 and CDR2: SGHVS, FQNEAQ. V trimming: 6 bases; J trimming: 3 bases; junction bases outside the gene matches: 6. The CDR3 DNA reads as TGTGCCAGCAGGAGAGGGACTAGCGGAGACACCGGGGAGCTGTTTTTT. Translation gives CASRRGTSGDTGELFF.

The CDR3 is CASSIRPTDEQFF. As DNA, the CDR3 is TGTGCCAGCAGCATACGACCTACGGATGAGCAGTTCTTC. The V call is TRBV7-3, the J call TRBJ2-1; D call uncertain. The CDR3 spans 13 residues. Trimming pared 5 bases from V and 8 bases from J, leaving 13 bases between. CDR1 and CDR2 from the germline V gene are SGHTA and FQGTGA.

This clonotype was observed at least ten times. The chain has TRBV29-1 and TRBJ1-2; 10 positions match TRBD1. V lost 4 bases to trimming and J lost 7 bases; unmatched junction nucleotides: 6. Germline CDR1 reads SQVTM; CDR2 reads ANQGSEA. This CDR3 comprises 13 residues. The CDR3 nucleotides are TGCAGCGTTGTTCTGACAGGGGGCTTTGGCTACACCTTC. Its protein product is CSVVLTGGFGYTF.

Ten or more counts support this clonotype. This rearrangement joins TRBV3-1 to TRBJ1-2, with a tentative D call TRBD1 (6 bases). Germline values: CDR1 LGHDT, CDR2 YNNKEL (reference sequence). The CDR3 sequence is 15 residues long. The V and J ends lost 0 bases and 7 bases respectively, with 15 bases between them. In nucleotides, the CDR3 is TGTGCCAGCAGCCAAGATCCCAGGGGAGGTGCTGGCTACACCTTC. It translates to CASSQDPRGGAGYTF.